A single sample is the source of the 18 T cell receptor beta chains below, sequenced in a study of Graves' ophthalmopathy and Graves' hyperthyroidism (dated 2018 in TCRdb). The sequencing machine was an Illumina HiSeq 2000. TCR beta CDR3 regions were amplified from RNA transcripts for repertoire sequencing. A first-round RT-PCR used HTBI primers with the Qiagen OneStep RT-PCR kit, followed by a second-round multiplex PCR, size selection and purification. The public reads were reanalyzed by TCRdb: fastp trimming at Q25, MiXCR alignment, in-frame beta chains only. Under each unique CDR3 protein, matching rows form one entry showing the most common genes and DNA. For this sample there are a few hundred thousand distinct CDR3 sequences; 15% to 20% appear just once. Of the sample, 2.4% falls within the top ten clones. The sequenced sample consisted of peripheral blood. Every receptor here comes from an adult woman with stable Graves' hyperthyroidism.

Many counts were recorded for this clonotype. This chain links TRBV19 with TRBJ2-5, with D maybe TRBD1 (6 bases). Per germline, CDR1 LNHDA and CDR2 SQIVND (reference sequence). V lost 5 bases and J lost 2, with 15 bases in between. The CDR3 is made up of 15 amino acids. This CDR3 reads CASSSRGREQETQYF. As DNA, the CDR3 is TGTGCCAGTAGTTCCAGGGGAAGGGAGCAAGAGACCCAGTACTTC.

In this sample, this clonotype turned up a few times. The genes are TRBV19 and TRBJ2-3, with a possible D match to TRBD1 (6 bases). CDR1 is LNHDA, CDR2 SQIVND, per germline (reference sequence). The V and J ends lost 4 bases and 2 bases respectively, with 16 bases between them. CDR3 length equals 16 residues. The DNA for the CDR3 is TGTGCCAGTAGTACTCGACAGGCGCCCGCCACAGATACGCAGTATTTT. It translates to CASSTRQAPATDTQYF.

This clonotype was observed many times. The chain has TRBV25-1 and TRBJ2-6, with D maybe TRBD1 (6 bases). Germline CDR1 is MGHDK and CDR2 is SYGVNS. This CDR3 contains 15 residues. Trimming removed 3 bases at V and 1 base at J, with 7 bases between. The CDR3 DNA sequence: TGTGCCAGCAGTGACACAGGGTCTGGGGCCAACGTCCTGACTTTC. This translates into CASSDTGSGANVLTF.

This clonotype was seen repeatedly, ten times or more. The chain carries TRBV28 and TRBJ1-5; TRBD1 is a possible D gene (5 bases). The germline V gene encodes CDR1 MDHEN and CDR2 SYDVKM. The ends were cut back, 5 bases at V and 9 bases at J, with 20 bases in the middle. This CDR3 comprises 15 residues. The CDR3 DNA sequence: TGTGCCAGCAGTCTCTTCCAGGGTAACTATCGGCCCCAGCATTTT. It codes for CASSLFQGNYRPQHF.

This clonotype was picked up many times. The CDR3 DNA sequence: TGTGCCAGCAGCGTAGGACTTAGGACAGGCCAGAGAATTAACTATGGCTACACCTTC. Translation gives CASSVGLRTGQRINYGYTF. V usage is TRBV9 and J usage is TRBJ1-2, with TRBD1 matching 7 bases. The V gene end was trimmed by 0 bases and the J gene end by 1 base; junction bases not matched to a gene: 15. The CDR3 runs to 19 residues. Germline CDR1 reads SGDLS; CDR2 reads YYNGEE.

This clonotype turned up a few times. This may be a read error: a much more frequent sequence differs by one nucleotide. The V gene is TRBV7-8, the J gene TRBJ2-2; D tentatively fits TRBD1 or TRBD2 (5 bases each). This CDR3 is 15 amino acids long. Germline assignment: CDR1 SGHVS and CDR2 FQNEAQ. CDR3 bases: TGTGCCAGCAGCTTAATGGCTCCGGGGACCGGGGAGCTGTGTTTT. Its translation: CASSLMAPGTGELCF. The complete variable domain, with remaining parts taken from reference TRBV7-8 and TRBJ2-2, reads GAGVSQSPRYKVAKRGQDVALRCDPISGHVSLFWYQQALGQGPEFLTYFQNEAQLDKSGLPSDRFFAERPEGSVSTLKIQRTQQEDSAVYLCASSLMAPGTGELCFGEGSRLTVL.

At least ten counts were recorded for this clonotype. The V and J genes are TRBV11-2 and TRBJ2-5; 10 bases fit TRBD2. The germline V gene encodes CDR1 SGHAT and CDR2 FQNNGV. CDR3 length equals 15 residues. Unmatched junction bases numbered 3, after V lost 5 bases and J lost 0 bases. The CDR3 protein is CASSPGLADQETQYF. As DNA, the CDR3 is TGTGCCAGCAGCCCCGGACTAGCGGACCAAGAGACCCAGTACTTC.

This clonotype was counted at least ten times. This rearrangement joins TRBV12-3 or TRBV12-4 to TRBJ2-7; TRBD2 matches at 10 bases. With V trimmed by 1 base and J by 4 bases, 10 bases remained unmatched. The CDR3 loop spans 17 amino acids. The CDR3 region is CASSLDRTSGPGYEQYF. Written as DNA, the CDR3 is TGTGCCAGCAGTTTAGACAGGACTAGCGGCCCTGGGTACGAGCAGTACTTC.

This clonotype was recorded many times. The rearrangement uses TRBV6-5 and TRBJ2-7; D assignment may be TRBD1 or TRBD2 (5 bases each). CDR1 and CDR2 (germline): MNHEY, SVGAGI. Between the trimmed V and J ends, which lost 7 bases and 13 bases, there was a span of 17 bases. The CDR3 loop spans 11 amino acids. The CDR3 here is CASTLGPALYF. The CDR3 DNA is TGTGCCAGCACTCTGGGACCAGCCCTTTACTTC.

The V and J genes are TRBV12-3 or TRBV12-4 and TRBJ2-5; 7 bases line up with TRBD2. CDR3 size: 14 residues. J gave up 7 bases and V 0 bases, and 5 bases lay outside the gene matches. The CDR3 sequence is CASSLAGRGGTQYF. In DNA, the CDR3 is TGTGCCAGCAGTTTAGCAGGGAGGGGAGGGACCCAGTACTTC.

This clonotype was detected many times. CDR3 in DNA: TGTGCCTGGAGTTCCTCGGCCTATGGCTACACCTTC. Amino acids: CAWSSSAYGYTF. The chain employs TRBV30 and TRBJ1-2, with D unclear. The germline V and J ends were trimmed by 2 bases and 4 bases, with 8 bases remaining between them. In germline, CDR1 is GTSNPN, CDR2 SVGIG (reference sequence). CDR3 size: 12 residues.

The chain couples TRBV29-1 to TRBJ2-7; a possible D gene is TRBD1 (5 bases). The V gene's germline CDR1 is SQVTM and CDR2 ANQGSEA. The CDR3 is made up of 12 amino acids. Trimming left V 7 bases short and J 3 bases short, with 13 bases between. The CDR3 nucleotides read TGCAGCGGGGCAGGGTCCAGCTACGAGCAGTACTTC. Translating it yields CSGAGSSYEQYF.

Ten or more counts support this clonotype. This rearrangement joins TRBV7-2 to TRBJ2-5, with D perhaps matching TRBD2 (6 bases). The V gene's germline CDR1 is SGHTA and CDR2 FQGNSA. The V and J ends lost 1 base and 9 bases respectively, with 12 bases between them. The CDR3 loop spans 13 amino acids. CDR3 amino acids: CASSLGRGAAQYF. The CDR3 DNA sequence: TGTGCCAGCAGCTTAGGGAGGGGCGCGGCCCAGTACTTC. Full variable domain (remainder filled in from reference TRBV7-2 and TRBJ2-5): GAGVSQSPSNKVTEKGKDVELRCDPISGHTALYWYRQSLGQGLEFLIYFQGNSAPDKSGLPSDRFSAERTGGSVSTLTIQRTQQEDSAVYLCASSLGRGAAQYFGPGTRLLVL.

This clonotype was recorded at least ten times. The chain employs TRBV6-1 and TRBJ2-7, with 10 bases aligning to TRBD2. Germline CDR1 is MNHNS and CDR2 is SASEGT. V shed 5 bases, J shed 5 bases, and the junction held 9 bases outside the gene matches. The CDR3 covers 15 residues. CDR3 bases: TGTGCCAGCAGTACCAGCGGGAGGGCCGATAACGAGCAGTACTTC. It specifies CASSTSGRADNEQYF.

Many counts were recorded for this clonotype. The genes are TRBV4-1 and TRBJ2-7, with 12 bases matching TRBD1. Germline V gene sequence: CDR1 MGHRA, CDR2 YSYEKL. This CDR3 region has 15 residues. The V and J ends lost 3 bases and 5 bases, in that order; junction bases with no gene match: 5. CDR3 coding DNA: TGCGCCAGCAGCCACCTGGGACAGGGGGCACACGAGCAGTACTTC. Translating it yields CASSHLGQGAHEQYF.

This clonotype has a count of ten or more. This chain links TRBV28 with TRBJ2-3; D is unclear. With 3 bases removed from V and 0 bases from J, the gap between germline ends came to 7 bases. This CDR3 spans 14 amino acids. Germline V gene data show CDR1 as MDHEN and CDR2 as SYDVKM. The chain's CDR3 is CASSLSGSTDTQYF. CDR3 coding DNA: TGTGCCAGCAGTTTGTCTGGGAGCACAGATACGCAGTATTTT.

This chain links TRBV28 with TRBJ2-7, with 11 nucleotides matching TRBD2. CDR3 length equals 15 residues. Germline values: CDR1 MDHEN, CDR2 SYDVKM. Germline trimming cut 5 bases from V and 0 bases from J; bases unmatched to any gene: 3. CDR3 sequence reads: CASSKLAGASYEQYF. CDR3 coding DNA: TGTGCCAGCAGTAAACTAGCGGGAGCCTCCTACGAGCAGTACTTC.

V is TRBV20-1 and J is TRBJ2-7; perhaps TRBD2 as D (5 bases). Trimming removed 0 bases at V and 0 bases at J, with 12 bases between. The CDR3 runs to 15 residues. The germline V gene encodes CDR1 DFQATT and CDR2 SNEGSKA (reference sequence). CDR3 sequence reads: CSARDPGLSSYEQYF. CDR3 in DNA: TGCAGTGCTAGAGATCCGGGGTTAAGCTCCTACGAGCAGTACTTC.